The 18 T cell receptor beta chains listed next were all sequenced from one sample in a study of T cells in Graves' hyperthyroidism and ophthalmopathy. Amplified TCR beta CDR3 regions derived from RNA transcripts. During a first-round RT-PCR of the TCR CDR3, the HTBI primer set was used. TCRdb independently ran MiXCR on the multiplex PCR reads; one entry per CDR3 protein. Here the sample spans approximately 300,000 distinct CDR3 sequences, approximately 15% being singletons. Sequenced: blood. These receptors originate from a woman aged 55-69 years with Graves' ophthalmopathy.

This clonotype was recorded many times. Here the CDR3 reads CSARTGNSSPLHF. In nucleotides, the CDR3 is TGCAGTGCCAGGACAGGGAATAGTTCACCCCTCCACTTT. V is TRBV20-1 and J is TRBJ1-6, with 8 bases that match TRBD1. CDR3 size: 13 residues. V dropped 6 bases and J dropped 9; count of bases not matched to a gene: 7. Germline loops: CDR1 DFQATT, CDR2 SNEGSKA (reference sequence).

The chain is built from TRBV6-2 or TRBV6-3 and TRBJ2-4; maybe TRBD2 (5 bases). The germline CDR1 and CDR2 sequences are MNHEY and SVGEGT. CDR3 size: 18 residues. Trimming took off 10 bases at V and 1 base at J, with 26 bases between the two ends. The CDR3 sequence is CATRGSWGDSFAKNIQYF. The DNA of the CDR3 is TGTGCCACCCGTGGTAGTTGGGGAGATAGTTTTGCCAAAAACATTCAGTACTTC.

This clonotype was seen ten or more times. The CDR3 reads CASSLSADQETQYF. In DNA, the CDR3 is TGTGCCAGCAGCTTGTCGGCAGATCAAGAGACCCAGTACTTC. The V and J genes are TRBV5-5 and TRBJ2-5; no definite D call. Germline loops: CDR1 SGHKS, CDR2 YYEKEE (reference sequence). The V gene lost 1 base and the J gene lost 2 bases, with 9 bases spanning the gap. The CDR3 extends over 14 amino acids.

This clonotype appeared many times. This sequence joins TRBV5-1 and TRBJ1-2; D not resolved. CDR1 is SGHRS, CDR2 YFSETQ, per germline. The CDR3 is 14 amino acids. The germline V and J ends were trimmed by 5 bases and 0 bases, with 11 bases remaining between them. The CDR3 protein is CASRKDGANYGYTF. The DNA of the CDR3 is TGCGCCAGCAGGAAGGACGGAGCTAACTATGGCTACACCTTC. Complete variable domain (other parts from reference TRBV5-1 and TRBJ1-2): KAGVTQTPRYLIKTRGQQVTLSCSPISGHRSVSWYQQTPGQGLQFLFEYFSETQRNKGNFPGRFSGRQFSNSRSEMNVSTLELGDSALYLCASRKDGANYGYTFGSGTRLTVV.

This clonotype was detected a few times. This chain links TRBV7-6 with TRBJ1-4; 7 nucleotides match TRBD1. The V gene's germline CDR1 is SGHVS and CDR2 FNYEAQ. V dropped 5 bases and J dropped 6; count of bases not matched to a gene: 6. This CDR3 contains 14 residues. The CDR3 bases are TGTGCCAGCAGCCCGAGGACAGGCTATGAAAAACTGTTTTTT. This encodes CASSPRTGYEKLFF.

This clonotype has a count of ten or more. The chain carries TRBV7-2 and TRBJ2-7; 9 positions match TRBD1. The CDR3 has 17 residues. Germline values: CDR1 SGHTA, CDR2 FQGNSA. V trimming: 7 bases; J trimming: 0 bases; junction bases outside the gene matches: 13. This CDR3 is CASTPGQGFLLSYEQYF. The CDR3, as DNA: TGTGCCAGCACCCCGGGACAGGGCTTCCTGCTCTCCTACGAGCAGTACTTC. Using reference TRBV7-2 and TRBJ2-7 for the parts outside the CDR3, the full variable domain is GAGVSQSPSNKVTEKGKDVELRCDPISGHTALYWYRQSLGQGLEFLIYFQGNSAPDKSGLPSDRFSAERTGGSVSTLTIQRTQQEDSAVYLCASTPGQGFLLSYEQYFGPGTRLTVT.

This clonotype was counted many times. This sequence joins TRBV11-2 and TRBJ1-2, with TRBD1 matching over 9 bases. Trimming cost V 5 bases and J 6 bases; bases outside gene matches: 7. The CDR3 contains 14 residues. Germline V gives CDR1 SGHAT, CDR2 FQNNGV. CDR3 nucleotide sequence: TGTGCCAGCAGCGTAAACAGGGGGCGGGATGGCTACACCTTC. It codes for CASSVNRGRDGYTF. Variable domain in full (rest from reference TRBV11-2 and TRBJ1-2): EAGVAQSPRYKIIEKRQSVAFWCNPISGHATLYWYQQILGQGPKLLIQFQNNGVVDDSQLPKDRFSAERLKGVDSTLKIQPAKLEDSAVYLCASSVNRGRDGYTFGSGTRLTVV.

This clonotype has just a few counts. This chain joins TRBV4-1 and TRBJ1-1; D ambiguous. Between the trimmed V and J ends, which lost 4 bases and 7 bases, there was a span of 19 bases. CDR3 length: 15 residues. The germline V gene has CDR1 MGHRA and CDR2 YSYEKL. The CDR3, as DNA: TGCGCCAGCAGCCGGACTATGGTTGGGCAAAGTGAAGCTTTCTTT. The encoded protein is CASSRTMVGQSEAFF.

This rearrangement joins TRBV11-2 to TRBJ2-7; D call uncertain. The length of the CDR3 is 14 residues. V gave up 0 bases and J gave up 4 bases, with 10 bases separating them. Germline CDR1 and CDR2: SGHAT and FQNNGV. The CDR3 is CASSLDIVSYEQYF. CDR3 in DNA: TGTGCCAGCAGCTTAGATATAGTTTCATACGAGCAGTACTTC.

The chain is built from TRBV4-3 and TRBJ2-1, with TRBD1 matching 7 bases. CDR1 and CDR2 (germline): LGHNA, YSLEER. The trim removed 0 bases at V and 4 bases at J, leaving 3 bases unmatched. This CDR3 spans 15 amino acids. CDR3: CASSQDQGQYNEQFF. The CDR3 nucleotides read TGCGCCAGCAGCCAAGATCAGGGACAGTACAATGAGCAGTTCTTC.

This clonotype was recorded many times. The chain employs TRBV6-1 and TRBJ2-7; 8 bases agree with TRBD2. This CDR3 spans 14 amino acids. Germline CDR1 and CDR2: MNHNS and SASEGT. With V trimmed by 10 bases and J by 0 bases, 8 bases remained unmatched. CDR3 DNA sequence: TGTGCCACCTACCCCCGGGAGGGCTCCTACGAGCAGTACTTC. This sequence encodes CATYPREGSYEQYF.

In this sample, this clonotype turned up a few times. A junction end diverges from the germline sequence, so it may reflect a read error. V is TRBV7-7 and J is TRBJ1-4; D is undetermined. Germline lookup yields CDR1 SSHAT and CDR2 FNYEAQ (reference sequence). The CDR3 sequence is 15 residues long. The CDR3 protein is CASSLGGLTNEKLFF. CDR3 DNA sequence: TGTGCTAGCAGCTTAGGTGGACTTACAAATGAAAAACTGTTTTTT.

Many counts were recorded for this clonotype. The rearrangement uses TRBV2 and TRBJ2-3; TRBD1 matches 7 bases. Trimming removed 7 bases from V and 4 bases from J; junction bases left unmatched: 11. Germline loops: CDR1 SNHLY, CDR2 FYNNEI. The CDR3 consists of 15 residues. CDR3 DNA sequence: TGTGCCAGCACCGAAGGGGGCGGAGGCCCAGATACGCAGTATTTT. This translates into CASTEGGGGPDTQYF.

The V call is TRBV6-6, the J call TRBJ2-3, with TRBD1 as a possible D gene (6 bases). With 1 base removed from V and 0 bases from J, the gap between germline ends came to 17 bases. Per the germline V gene, CDR1 is MNHNY and CDR2 is SVGAGI (reference sequence). The CDR3 is 18 residues long. CDR3 amino acids: CASSYYEDRPPSTDTQYF. The CDR3 DNA follows: TGTGCCAGCAGTTACTACGAGGACAGACCACCTAGCACAGATACGCAGTATTTT.

The sample holds many counts of this clonotype. Compared with germline, one end of the junction differs, possibly owing to a read error. This chain uses TRBV28 with TRBJ2-1, with D hard to call. The germline CDR1 and CDR2 sequences are MDHEN and SYDVKM. This CDR3 is 15 amino acids long. CDR3 in amino acids: CASSPQKRIYNEPFF. CDR3 sequence (DNA): TGTGCCAGCAGTCCCCAGAAAAGGATTTACAATGAGCCGTTCTTC.

In this sample, this clonotype turned up many times. The rearrangement uses TRBV5-6 and TRBJ2-3, with 9 bases lining up with TRBD1. J gave up 3 bases and V 0 bases, and 2 bases lay outside the gene matches. The germline gives CDR1 SGHDT, CDR2 YYEEEE. The CDR3 is made up of 15 amino acids. Here the CDR3 reads CASSLDRGLTDTQYF. The DNA for the CDR3 is TGTGCCAGCAGCTTGGACAGGGGGCTAACAGATACGCAGTATTTT.

This clonotype was found many times. The rearrangement uses TRBV12-3 or TRBV12-4 and TRBJ2-7; 7 bases are shared with TRBD1. The CDR3 totals 15 residues. V was pared by 6 bases and J by 5 bases, with 13 bases of the junction left unmatched. The CDR3 region has the DNA TGTGCCAGCAGGCCTACCGGGACAGAAACTAACGAGCAGTACTTC. As protein: CASRPTGTETNEQYF.

Note on this clonotype: This may be a read error: a much more frequent sequence differs by one nucleotide. The chain has TRBV5-1 and TRBJ2-2; D perhaps matches TRBD1 (6 bases). Germline V CDR1 and CDR2: SGHRS, YFSETQ. The CDR3 has 14 residues. The CDR3 region has the DNA TGCACCAGCAGCTTGGCAGGGGTCACCGGGGAGCTGTTTTTT. It translates to CTSSLAGVTGELFF.